This is a list of T cell receptor beta chains from one sample in a study of blood T cell repertoires in COVID-19. Repertoires were generated with immunoSEQ multiplex PCR, while TCRdb's copy carries only in-frame clones and drops some. The sample lists 200,000 to 250,000 clones, over 80% seen once, with 5.5% to 7.5% in the top ten. The sequenced sample consisted of peripheral blood. The receptors were sampled from a woman aged 55-70 years with active or convalescent COVID-19. Both conserved end residues are part of each CDR3. Each record gives: clone size, J gene, D gene, V gene, CDR3 DNA, CDR3 protein. The D gene is left open where the match is weak. Part of the rows lack a size; the others show once, few, many or a class for expanded clones.

abundance: NA
j_gene: TRBJ1-1
d_gene: NA
v_gene: TRBV23-1
CDR3nt: TGCGCCAGCCCCGGTGAAGCTTTCTTT
CDR3aa: CASPGEAFF

abundance: NA
j_gene: TRBJ1-4
d_gene: TRBD1
v_gene: TRBV20-1
CDR3nt: TGCAGTGCTAGTGAGGGGGCAAATGAAAAACTGTTTTTT
CDR3aa: CSASEGANEKLFF

abundance: few
j_gene: TRBJ1-6
d_gene: TRBD1
v_gene: TRBV4-1
CDR3nt: TGCGCCAGCAGCCCAGCCGACAGGGGAAATAATTCACCCCTCCACTTT
CDR3aa: CASSPADRGNNSPLHF

abundance: few
j_gene: TRBJ1-2
d_gene: NA
v_gene: TRBV29-1
CDR3nt: TGCAGCGTTGGAGGAGGGGATGTCGATAACTATGGCTACACCTTC
CDR3aa: CSVGGGDVDNYGYTF

abundance: NA
j_gene: TRBJ1-1
d_gene: NA
v_gene: TRBV3-1/TRBV3-2
CDR3nt: TGTGCCAGCAGCGCCAACGGGGTTGGCACTGAAGCTTTCTTT
CDR3aa: CASSANGVGTEAFF

abundance: NA
j_gene: TRBJ2-7
d_gene: NA
v_gene: TRBV6-1
CDR3nt: TGTGCCAGCAGTGAAGTGCCGGGATTAACCTACGAGCAGTACTTC
CDR3aa: CASSEVPGLTYEQYF

abundance: NA
j_gene: TRBJ2-2
d_gene: TRBD1
v_gene: TRBV9
CDR3nt: TGTGCCAGCAGCGTAGCTACAGGGGCGCAGTCCGGGGAGCTGTTTTTT
CDR3aa: CASSVATGAQSGELFF

abundance: medium-sized
j_gene: TRBJ2-7
d_gene: NA
v_gene: TRBV6-5
CDR3nt: TGTGCCAGCGCCGTGGGCCGTAGAAGTGGGTACGAGCAGTACTTC
CDR3aa: CASAVGRRSGYEQYF

abundance: NA
j_gene: TRBJ2-7
d_gene: TRBD1
v_gene: TRBV30
CDR3nt: TGTGCCCGGTCGGGACAGGGCGTCTACGAGCAGTACTTC
CDR3aa: CARSGQGVYEQYF

abundance: NA
j_gene: TRBJ2-2
d_gene: TRBD2
v_gene: TRBV15
CDR3nt: TGTGCCACCAGCAGAGTGGAACTAGCGGGGGCCCTTATGAACACCGGGGAGCTGTTTTTT
CDR3aa: CATSRVELAGALMNTGELFF

abundance: NA
j_gene: TRBJ1-6
d_gene: NA
v_gene: TRBV30
CDR3nt: TGTGCCTATCGAGGGATAGGGTCCTATAATTCACCCCTCCACTTT
CDR3aa: CAYRGIGSYNSPLHF

abundance: NA
j_gene: TRBJ2-7
d_gene: TRBD1
v_gene: TRBV7-2
CDR3nt: TGTGCCAGCAGCTTACGCAGGGGGCTCGAGCAGTACTTC
CDR3aa: CASSLRRGLEQYF

abundance: NA
j_gene: TRBJ2-3
d_gene: NA
v_gene: TRBV5-1
CDR3nt: TGCGCCAGCAGCTTGGACGGCAGGAGCACAGATACGCAGTATTTT
CDR3aa: CASSLDGRSTDTQYF

abundance: once
j_gene: TRBJ1-2
d_gene: NA
v_gene: TRBV27
CDR3nt: TGTGCCAGCAGTGACCTATTCGGGAACTATGGCTACACCTTC
CDR3aa: CASSDLFGNYGYTF

abundance: NA
j_gene: TRBJ2-2
d_gene: NA
v_gene: TRBV21-1
CDR3nt: TGTGCCAGCAGGGAGGCTAGCGGAGAACTCACCGGGGAGCTGTTTTTT
CDR3aa: CASREASGELTGELFF

abundance: NA
j_gene: TRBJ2-1
d_gene: NA
v_gene: TRBV5-1
CDR3nt: TGCGCCAGCAGCTTGGATAGTAGGGGTGCCCCTGAGCAGTTCTTC
CDR3aa: CASSLDSRGAPEQFF

abundance: NA
j_gene: TRBJ2-2
d_gene: NA
v_gene: TRBV7-9
CDR3nt: TGTGCCAGCAGAGGCGACAGCCCTGGCACCGGGGAGCTGTTTTTT
CDR3aa: CASRGDSPGTGELFF

abundance: NA
j_gene: TRBJ2-1
d_gene: NA
v_gene: TRBV15
CDR3nt: TGTGCCACCAGCAAGGATCTAGTAAGGGGCAATGAGCAGTTCTTC
CDR3aa: CATSKDLVRGNEQFF

abundance: NA
j_gene: TRBJ1-6
d_gene: NA
v_gene: TRBV6-5
CDR3nt: TGTGCCAGCAGGCGCTCCTATAATTCACCCCTCCACTTT
CDR3aa: CASRRSYNSPLHF

abundance: NA
j_gene: TRBJ1-2
d_gene: NA
v_gene: TRBV10-2
CDR3nt: TGCGCCAGCACCACAGGGAACTATGGCTACACCTTC
CDR3aa: CASTTGNYGYTF

abundance: once
j_gene: TRBJ1-1
d_gene: NA
v_gene: TRBV7-9
CDR3nt: TGTGCCAGCAGCCGGCGGGCAGAAACGAACACTGAAGCTTTCTTT
CDR3aa: CASSRRAETNTEAFF

abundance: NA
j_gene: TRBJ2-1
d_gene: TRBD1
v_gene: TRBV5-6
CDR3nt: TGTGCCAGCAGCTTGGAGGGGGCTAGCTGGGACAATGAGCAGTTCTTC
CDR3aa: CASSLEGASWDNEQFF

abundance: NA
j_gene: TRBJ2-7
d_gene: NA
v_gene: TRBV10-3
CDR3nt: TGTGCCATCAGTGAGCCGGGACATAACTACGAGCAGTACTTC
CDR3aa: CAISEPGHNYEQYF

abundance: NA
j_gene: TRBJ1-1
d_gene: TRBD1
v_gene: TRBV27
CDR3nt: TGTGCCAGCAGAGGGACAGGCACTGAAGCTTTCTTT
CDR3aa: CASRGTGTEAFF

abundance: NA
j_gene: TRBJ2-2
d_gene: TRBD2
v_gene: TRBV19
CDR3nt: TGTGCCAGTAGTTCTAGGACTAGCGAGAACACCGGGGAGCTGTTTTTT
CDR3aa: CASSSRTSENTGELFF

abundance: NA
j_gene: TRBJ2-2
d_gene: TRBD2
v_gene: TRBV24-1
CDR3nt: TGTGCCACCAGTGATAGCGGGGGGGCCGGGGAGCTGTTTTTT
CDR3aa: CATSDSGGAGELFF

abundance: NA
j_gene: TRBJ2-5
d_gene: NA
v_gene: TRBV6-1
CDR3nt: TGTGCCAGCAGTGAGATCTCGAGCAGGAGGGAGACCCAGTACTTC
CDR3aa: CASSEISSRRETQYF

abundance: NA
j_gene: TRBJ1-2
d_gene: TRBD1
v_gene: TRBV7-9
CDR3nt: TGTGCCAGCAGCCTGGGACAGAACTATGGCTACACCTTC
CDR3aa: CASSLGQNYGYTF

abundance: many
j_gene: TRBJ2-1
d_gene: NA
v_gene: TRBV3-1/TRBV3-2
CDR3nt: TGTGCCAGCAGCCCAGGGGACCTCGTAGGGCAGTTCTTC
CDR3aa: CASSPGDLVGQFF

abundance: many
j_gene: TRBJ1-1
d_gene: TRBD1
v_gene: TRBV4-1
CDR3nt: TGCGCCAGCAGCCAAGATCCCGGGACAGACACTGAAGCTTTCTTT
CDR3aa: CASSQDPGTDTEAFF

abundance: few
j_gene: TRBJ1-1
d_gene: TRBD1
v_gene: TRBV27
CDR3nt: TGTGCCAGCAGCAAGACAGGGAAAGCTGAAGCTTTCTTT
CDR3aa: CASSKTGKAEAFF

abundance: NA
j_gene: TRBJ2-2
d_gene: NA
v_gene: TRBV5-6
CDR3nt: TGTGCCAGCAGCCCTAACACCGGGGAGCTGTTTTTT
CDR3aa: CASSPNTGELFF

abundance: NA
j_gene: TRBJ1-1
d_gene: NA
v_gene: TRBV10-3
CDR3nt: TGTGCCATCAGCAGACATGACATGAACACTGAAGCTTTCTTT
CDR3aa: CAISRHDMNTEAFF

abundance: NA
j_gene: TRBJ1-3
d_gene: NA
v_gene: TRBV5-5
CDR3nt: TGTGCCAGCAGCTTAGGGGGCTCTGGAAACACCATATATTTT
CDR3aa: CASSLGGSGNTIYF

abundance: NA
j_gene: TRBJ2-2
d_gene: TRBD1
v_gene: TRBV5-1
CDR3nt: TGCGCCAGCAGCCGGGGTTACGGGACAGGGGGCCCCGGGGAGCTGTTTTTT
CDR3aa: CASSRGYGTGGPGELFF

abundance: few
j_gene: TRBJ1-2
d_gene: NA
v_gene: TRBV28
CDR3nt: TGTGCCAGCAGTTTATTACAGGGCCGCTATGGCTACACCTTC
CDR3aa: CASSLLQGRYGYTF

abundance: few
j_gene: TRBJ2-7
d_gene: NA
v_gene: TRBV6-2/TRBV6-3
CDR3nt: TGTGCCAGCAGTACAGGGAATCCCTCCTACGAGCAGTACTTC
CDR3aa: CASSTGNPSYEQYF

abundance: NA
j_gene: TRBJ2-1
d_gene: NA
v_gene: TRBV18
CDR3nt: TGTGCCAGCTCACCAGGCGACAGCAATGAGCAGTTCTTC
CDR3aa: CASSPGDSNEQFF

abundance: NA
j_gene: TRBJ2-1
d_gene: NA
v_gene: TRBV5-4
CDR3nt: TGTGCCAGCAGCGGCTACAGGGGGGGAGGGTTCAATGAGCAGTTCTTC
CDR3aa: CASSGYRGGGFNEQFF

abundance: NA
j_gene: TRBJ2-5
d_gene: TRBD1
v_gene: TRBV29-1
CDR3nt: TGCAGCGTCCAGGGGGCCGAGGAGACCCAGTACTTC
CDR3aa: CSVQGAEETQYF

abundance: once
j_gene: TRBJ2-7
d_gene: NA
v_gene: TRBV29-1
CDR3nt: TGCAGCGTCAAGACAGCCTACGAGCAGTACTTC
CDR3aa: CSVKTAYEQYF

abundance: NA
j_gene: TRBJ1-2
d_gene: NA
v_gene: TRBV6-6
CDR3nt: TGTGCCAGCAGTTACGGGGCCCCTACCTATGGCTACACCTTC
CDR3aa: CASSYGAPTYGYTF

abundance: NA
j_gene: TRBJ2-3
d_gene: TRBD2
v_gene: TRBV5-1
CDR3nt: TGCGCCAGCAGCTTGGAACTAGCGGGGGATACGCAGTATTTT
CDR3aa: CASSLELAGDTQYF

abundance: NA
j_gene: TRBJ2-3
d_gene: NA
v_gene: TRBV12-5
CDR3nt: TGTGCTAGTGGTCACACGACAGATACGCAGTATTTT
CDR3aa: CASGHTTDTQYF

abundance: NA
j_gene: TRBJ1-1
d_gene: TRBD1
v_gene: TRBV19
CDR3nt: TGTGCCAGTTCGGCGGGACAGGGGAACACTGAAGCTTTCTTT
CDR3aa: CASSAGQGNTEAFF

abundance: NA
j_gene: TRBJ1-1
d_gene: TRBD1
v_gene: TRBV12-3/TRBV12-4
CDR3nt: TGTGCCAGCAGCTTTACAGGGGGCACTGAAGCTTTCTTT
CDR3aa: CASSFTGGTEAFF

abundance: NA
j_gene: TRBJ1-1
d_gene: NA
v_gene: TRBV6-5
CDR3nt: TGTGCCAGCAGTTACGGCAGGGACACTGAAGCTTTCTTT
CDR3aa: CASSYGRDTEAFF

abundance: NA
j_gene: TRBJ1-5
d_gene: NA
v_gene: TRBV12-5
CDR3nt: TGTGCTAGTTACAGGGATAATAGCAATCAGCCCCAGCATTTT
CDR3aa: CASYRDNSNQPQHF

abundance: NA
j_gene: TRBJ1-2
d_gene: TRBD1
v_gene: TRBV4-2
CDR3nt: TGTGCCAGCAGCCAACTCCGGGACAGGGTGGCTGGCTACACCTTC
CDR3aa: CASSQLRDRVAGYTF

abundance: NA
j_gene: TRBJ2-1
d_gene: TRBD2
v_gene: TRBV9
CDR3nt: TGTGCCAGCAGCGAACAACCTAGCGGGAGGCCCCTCGGAGAGCAGTTCTTC
CDR3aa: CASSEQPSGRPLGEQFF